This T cell receptor (beta chain) was obtained from a study of blood T cell repertoires in COVID-19. This CDR3 spans 14 amino acids. Germline V gene sequence: CDR1 DFQATT, CDR2 SNEGSKA (reference sequence). Trimming cost V 3 bases and J 4 bases; bases outside gene matches: 8. How the authors handled the data: Reference gene primer amplification in the assay estimated nucleated cell counts. This table comes from immunoSEQ multiplex PCR, and its TCRdb copy is limited to in-frame clones, with some not included. Clonal size and the V and J genes are those of that table, whereas D and trimming came from the DNA. This table holds approximately 310,000 clones, less than 85% found once. Participants' own reports of clinical history determined their cohort assignment. Shortly before study entry, within 2 weeks, exposed participants had met a COVID-19 case.

The V call is TRBV20-1, the J call TRBJ2-5; 7 nucleotides align to TRBD2. The source material was PBMCs or T cells enriched from blood (not recorded which). This TCR was sampled from a woman aged 30 to 39 who had been exposed to COVID-19. Here the CDR3 DNA reads TGCAGTGCTAGTAAGGGACTATCATCAGAGACCCAGTACTTC. The encoded protein is CSASKGLSSETQYF.